This T cell receptor beta chain emerged from a study of a mutant IDH1 vaccine in newly diagnosed glioma. Across the study: In weeks 1, 3, 5, 7, 11, 15, 19 and 23, patients were vaccinated. Most had both radiotherapy and temozolomide beforehand; others had only one.

Only in-frame clones appear in the TCRdb table, and some are missing; sequencing was by immunoSEQ multiplex PCR. This table holds under 150,000 clones, 85% to 90% found once. Study-level results: Apparently, pseudoprogression bore no relation to changes among the top peripheral T cell clonotypes. Among all patients, vaccine-induced immune responses occurred in 85% to 95%.

Germline CDR1 MDHEN, CDR2 SYDVKM. V was trimmed by 6 bases and J by 3 bases, leaving 15 bases between them. This CDR3 has 14 amino acids. This clone was counted once. What it binds is not known. Specified time point: week 11, during vaccination. Vaccination comprised doses that each held 300 ug of mutant IDH1 20-mer peptide, plus topical imiquimod. The genes are TRBV28 and TRBJ2-7; weak D call: TRBD2 (6 bases). Material: PBMCs, obtained from a glioma patient whose treatment included an IDH1 peptide vaccine. The clonotype was recovered from a woman between 45 and 65 years old with glioma. CDR3 coding DNA: TGTGCCAGCAGACTAACTCAGGGAGGCTACGAGCAGTACTTC. Protein: CASRLTQGGYEQYF.